These 8 T cell receptor beta chains came from one sample sequenced in a study of blood T cells in healthy people across ages. For the second PCR, which ran for roughly 6 to 12 cycles, a sample-barcoded 5' primer and a J-beta primer mix were used. One entry per CDR3 protein results from TCRdb running MiXCR on the 5' RACE reads. The sample has some 560,000 distinct CDR3 sequences, about 27% seen once. The data also belong to a second study, concerning T cells of mothers and their children.

The sequenced sample consisted of blood. All receptors come from a boy aged 2 to 9 in good health.

CDR3 bases: TGTGCCAGCAGCCATATTGCAGGGTATGGCTACACCTTC. Translation gives CASSHIAGYGYTF. The chain employs TRBV21-1 and TRBJ1-2; no DNA check was done on the table's D call, TRBD1. TRBV21-1 is designated a pseudogene. The CDR3 has 13 amino acids.

This clonotype turned up a few times. The chain has TRBV12-3 or TRBV12-4 and TRBJ2-7; D is undetermined. Trimming took 6 bases from V and 3 from J, leaving 9 bases between them. CDR3 length: 12 amino acids. The CDR3 loop is CASRVSGYEQYF. For the CDR3, the DNA is TGTGCCAGCAGGGTCTCCGGCTACGAGCAGTACTTC.

The gene calls are TRBV7-8 and TRBJ2-4; D is ambiguous. Germline V CDR1 and CDR2: SGHVS, FQNEAQ. This CDR3 region has 14 residues. Deletions cut 8 bases from V and 0 bases from J, with 11 bases between. The CDR3 here is CASAEASAKNIQYF. DNA for the CDR3: TGTGCCAGCGCTGAGGCGTCAGCCAAAAACATTCAGTACTTC.

The chain links TRBV10-3 to TRBJ2-1; tentatively, D is TRBD1 or TRBD2 (5 bases each). Germline V CDR1 and CDR2: ENHRY, SYGVKD. The V and J ends lost 3 bases and 5 bases respectively, with 11 bases between them. The length of the CDR3 is 14 residues. This CDR3 is CAISDRGSNNEQFF. The CDR3 coding sequence is TGTGCCATCAGTGACCGGGGCTCAAACAATGAGCAGTTCTTC.

This clonotype was seen a handful of times. The chain links TRBV19 to TRBJ2-1, with 10 bases that match TRBD2. The CDR3 is 14 residues long. Germline CDR1 LNHDA, CDR2 SQIVND (reference sequence). V gave up 11 bases and J gave up 6 bases; unmatched junction bases: 10. CDR3 coding DNA: TGTGCCGCAGCGGCTAGCGGGAGTATCAATGAGCAGTTCTTC. Translated: CAAAASGSINEQFF. Complete variable domain (other parts from reference TRBV19 and TRBJ2-1): DGGITQSPKYLFRKEGQNVTLSCEQNLNHDAMYWYRQDPGQGLRLIYYSQIVNDFQKGDIAEGYSVSREKKESFPLTVTSAQKNPTAFYLCAAAASGSINEQFFGPGTRLTVL.

This clonotype was found once. V gene TRBV7-2 combines with J gene TRBJ2-7, with TRBD1 matching 11 bases. The CDR3 covers 16 residues. The V gene end was trimmed by 1 base and the J gene end by 4 bases; junction bases not matched to a gene: 6. Per the germline V gene, CDR1 is SGHTA and CDR2 is FQGNSA. Here the CDR3 reads CASSLGAGTGGYEQYF. CDR3 nucleotides: TGTGCCAGCAGCTTAGGGGCCGGGACAGGGGGTTACGAGCAGTACTTC. The full variable domain, with the rest looked up from reference TRBV7-2 and TRBJ2-7, is GAGVSQSPSNKVTEKGKDVELRCDPISGHTALYWYRQSLGQGLEFLIYFQGNSAPDKSGLPSDRFSAERTGGSVSTLTIQRTQQEDSAVYLCASSLGAGTGGYEQYFGPGTRLTVT.

The chain links TRBV27 to TRBJ2-3; D might be TRBD1 (7 bases). The length of the CDR3 is 15 residues. The germline gives CDR1 MNHEY, CDR2 SMNVEV (reference sequence). V gave up 6 bases and J gave up 4 bases, with 17 bases separating them. This CDR3 is CASSLSTGEADTQYF. The CDR3 DNA follows: TGTGCCAGCAGCCTGAGTACAGGGGAGGCAGATACGCAGTATTTT.

The chain combines TRBV7-2 with TRBJ2-3, with D perhaps matching TRBD2 (5 bases). Germline V gives CDR1 SGHTA, CDR2 FQGNSA. Trimming removed 5 bases from V and 4 bases from J, with 16 bases in between. There are 15 residues in the CDR3. DNA of the CDR3: TGTGCCAGCAGCCAAGAGCCGGCTAGCCCAGATACGCAGTATTTT. As protein: CASSQEPASPDTQYF. Using reference TRBV7-2 and TRBJ2-3 for the parts outside the CDR3, the full variable domain is GAGVSQSPSNKVTEKGKDVELRCDPISGHTALYWYRQSLGQGLEFLIYFQGNSAPDKSGLPSDRFSAERTGGSVSTLTIQRTQQEDSAVYLCASSQEPASPDTQYFGPGTRLTVL.